This T cell receptor (beta chain) was found in a study of blood T cell repertoires in COVID-19 (dated by TCRdb to 2020 to 2022). As for the study more broadly: Samples covering the acute and convalescent phases of COVID-19 were provided by collaborators in the United States, Italy and Spain. Where HLA class I and class II types were available, the types were taken from metadata supplied by the sample provider, not from assay-based typing. Nearly every sample came with metadata listing a de-identified subject ID, COVID-19 status, age in years and sex. Deeply sampled blood TCRbeta repertoires from subjects exposed to, actively infected with, or recovered from COVID-19 were included in the dataset. The repertoires were made available in a free public database intended to serve as a resource for research on the immune response to SARS-CoV-2. The prospective study material was composed of cDNA or gDNA derived from T cells, B-cell-depleted T cells, or PBMCs. Samples were obtained from the ongoing ImmuneRACE study (first 160 participants) and from about 1,300 subjects provided by 6 global collaborators.

About this clone itself: Its antigen is currently not known. No quality values exist for individual bases; no much larger clone is one base distant.

TCRbeta CDR3 regions were amplified from genomic DNA by means of the immunoSEQ Assay, a bias-controlled multiplex PCR. Under the source paper's analysis protocol: Within the assay, amplification of reference gene primers was used to estimate how many nucleated cells each sample contained. Sequence reads were collapsed and filtered to measure the absolute abundance of every unique TCRbeta CDR3 rearrangement. For each sample, productive Simpson clonality was calculated as the square root of Simpson's diversity index across productive rearrangements. Held by TCRdb, this immuneACCESS table contains in-frame sequences only and omits some clones. Under half of the omission traces to an unresolved V gene where checked; the cause of the rest is unknown. V and J calls and clone size follow that table, whereas D and trimming were derived from the DNA. In this sample the table shows tens of thousands of clones, over 85% of which occur a single time. Roughly 1.3% of the sample goes to the ten largest clones.

V loses 6 bases, J loses 12 bases, and the germline ends lie 15 bases apart. Measured from the cysteine to the phenylalanine, the CDR3 is 11 residues long. Only CDR3 DNA is held: 33 bases, read in frame from base 1. What the research found in general, with its limitations: The quantity of clinical and demographic metadata differed by source and by participant and was supplied without curation.

Whole blood was collected in K2EDTA tubes by collaborating institutions according to the institutions' own protocols. For TCRbeta analysis, collaborators shipped samples in one of three forms: frozen whole blood, isolated PBMCs, or DNA extracted from either of those sample types. The sequenced sample consisted of peripheral blood. The V and J segments used are TRBV12-3 or TRBV12-4 and TRBJ2-7; a tentative D match to TRBD1 spans 5 bases. The receptor comes from a man in his sixties with acute or convalescent COVID-19. DNA sequence: TGTGCCAGCAGCCCAGGGTTAGGTTGGTACTTC. The translation is CASSPGLGWYF.